One sample yielded the 21 T cell receptor beta chains listed below, sequenced in a study of early T cells in non-severe SARS-CoV-2 infection. MiXCR, run by TCRdb on the 5' RACE reads, gives a single entry per CDR3 protein. The sample includes under 60,000 distinct CDR3 sequences, approximately 10% of them seen just once. The sequenced sample was whole blood. The receptors come from an adult who was a healthcare worker with PCR-confirmed SARS-CoV-2 infection or an uninfected control (not recorded which).

This chain joins TRBV2 and TRBJ2-7; maybe TRBD1 (6 bases). V was shortened by 3 bases and J by 2 bases, with 11 bases between the two germline ends. CDR3 length: 14 residues. Germline V gives CDR1 SNHLY, CDR2 FYNNEI. CDR3 in DNA: TGTGCCAGCAGTGACCCCAGGGGAGCCTACGAGCAGTACTTC. Translated, it gives CASSDPRGAYEQYF.

This clonotype has ten or more counts. The V call is TRBV12-3 or TRBV12-4, the J call TRBJ2-1; TRBD2 matches 9 bases. The CDR3 spans 13 residues. The J segment lost 12 bases and the V segment lost 3 bases, leaving 6 bases of the junction unmatched. In DNA form, the CDR3 reads TGTGCCAGCAGTTTTTCAGCGGGGGGTGGGCAGTTCTTC. It is translated as CASSFSAGGGQFF.

The rearrangement uses TRBV10-3 and TRBJ2-4; unclear D gene. Trimming removed 6 bases at V and 4 bases at J, with 7 bases between. The CDR3 covers 12 residues. Germline lookup yields CDR1 ENHRY and CDR2 SYGVKD. Here the CDR3 DNA reads TGTGCCATCAGCGAAAATAAAAACATTCAGTACTTC. Translating gives CAISENKNIQYF.

The table lists this clonotype with many counts. V gene TRBV19 combines with J gene TRBJ1-5; D uncertain. The CDR3 is made up of 12 amino acids. V lost 3 bases to trimming and J lost 3 bases, with 3 bases between them. Germline CDR1 and CDR2: LNHDA and SQIVND (reference sequence). For the CDR3, the DNA is TGTGCCAGTAGTATCACCAATCAGCCCCAGCATTTT. Its translation is CASSITNQPQHF.

The chain combines TRBV28 with TRBJ2-1, with TRBD2 as a possible D gene (5 bases). This CDR3 is built from 16 residues. V was clipped by 1 base and J by 0 bases, with 10 bases between them. The germline CDR1 and CDR2 sequences are MDHEN and SYDVKM. The CDR3 DNA reads TGTGCCAGCAGTTTATTTCGGGGAAGCTCCTACAATGAGCAGTTCTTC. This gives the protein CASSLFRGSSYNEQFF.

DNA for the CDR3: TGCAGTGCTGGGGACCTAGGGCGTGAAAACATTCAGTACTTC. It is translated as CSAGDLGRENIQYF. The chain employs TRBV20-1 and TRBJ2-4, with D possibly called TRBD1 or TRBD2 (5 bases each). The length of the CDR3 is 14 residues. Germline values: CDR1 DFQATT, CDR2 SNEGSKA (reference sequence). Trimming shortened V by 5 bases and J by 5 bases, and 16 bases separated the two germline ends.

The rearrangement uses TRBV29-1 and TRBJ1-2; 8 positions match TRBD1. This CDR3 spans 14 amino acids. Germline V gives CDR1 SQVTM, CDR2 ANQGSEA. V was pared by 4 bases and J by 4 bases, with 8 bases of the junction left unmatched. CDR3 sequence (DNA): TGCAGCGTTGCCGGGACAGGCGCCCGCTATGGCTACACCTTC. Residues: CSVAGTGARYGYTF.

This clonotype was detected a few times. The CDR3 DNA reads TGCGCCAGCAGCTTGTCTACTAGGGATACGCAGTATTTT. Residues: CASSLSTRDTQYF. The chain couples TRBV5-1 to TRBJ2-3; a weak D match, TRBD2 (5 bases). This CDR3 contains 13 residues. With 1 base removed from V and 6 bases from J, the gap between germline ends came to 9 bases. CDR1 SGHRS and CDR2 YFSETQ come from the germline V gene.

This clonotype occurred a few times. Here the CDR3 DNA reads TGTGCCAGCAGCGCGGGGCAACAGGGAAACGAGCAGTACTTC. Its protein is CASSAGQQGNEQYF. The chain carries TRBV9 and TRBJ2-7; tentative D call: TRBD1 (6 bases). The ends were cut back, 3 bases at V and 5 bases at J, with 15 bases in the middle. The CDR3 spans 14 residues. Germline V gives CDR1 SGDLS, CDR2 YYNGEE.

This clonotype occurred a few times. The chain couples TRBV20-1 to TRBJ2-5; D remains ambiguous. The CDR3 length is 10 residues. CDR1 is DFQATT, CDR2 SNEGSKA, per germline (reference sequence). The V end lost 4 bases, the J end lost 9 bases, and 9 bases lay between the germline ends. In DNA form, the CDR3 reads TGCAGTGCTACCCACCGGGCCCAGTACTTC. This sequence encodes CSATHRAQYF.

The V call is TRBV5-1, the J call TRBJ2-1, with TRBD1 matching 12 bases. The germline CDR1 and CDR2 sequences are SGHRS and YFSETQ. This CDR3 contains 15 residues. After removal of 1 base from V and 9 bases from J, the junction contained 5 bases not matched to a gene. The CDR3 nucleotides are TGCGCCAGCAGCTTGTCGGGACAGGGGGCTGGTGAGCAGTTCTTC. It encodes CASSLSGQGAGEQFF.

This clonotype was detected a few times. V and J are TRBV12-5 and TRBJ1-5, with D hard to call. The CDR3 is made up of 14 amino acids. With 5 bases removed from V and 6 bases from J, the gap between germline ends came to 14 bases. From germline, CDR1 is LGHNT and CDR2 FRNRAP. Here the CDR3 DNA reads TGTGCTAGTGGTCTCCTGGTGGGAAGTCAGCCCCAGCATTTT. Protein product: CASGLLVGSQPQHF.

This rearrangement joins TRBV7-3 to TRBJ2-3; D might be TRBD1 or TRBD2, each matching 5 bases. The CDR3 is made up of 14 amino acids. V lost 5 bases and J lost 5, with 14 bases in between. Germline loops: CDR1 SGHTA, CDR2 FQGTGA. Here the CDR3 DNA reads TGTGCCAGCAGCGATCGGGGCCTGGGAGATACGCAGTATTTT. Protein sequence: CASSDRGLGDTQYF.

The rearrangement links TRBV2 to TRBJ1-2, with 7 bases matching TRBD1. CDR3 length: 14 residues. J gave up 3 bases and V 6 bases, and 7 bases lay outside the gene matches. Germline CDR1 reads SNHLY; CDR2 reads FYNNEI. The CDR3 DNA reads TGTGCCAGCAGCCCCCCCGGGACAGACTATGGCTACACCTTC. Residues: CASSPPGTDYGYTF. The full variable domain, its missing parts supplied by reference TRBV2 and TRBJ1-2, is EPEVTQTPSHQVTQMGQEVILRCVPISNHLYFYWYRQILGQKVEFLVSFYNNEISEKSEIFDDQFSVERPDGSNFTLKIRSTKLEDSAMYFCASSPPGTDYGYTFGSGTRLTVV.

This clonotype has a count of ten or more. J is TRBJ2-5 and V is TRBV7-3, with D possibly being TRBD2 (5 bases). Germline CDR1 reads SGHTA; CDR2 reads FQGTGA. This CDR3 has 13 amino acids. Trimming shortened V by 5 bases and J by 1 base, and 8 bases separated the two germline ends. CDR3 region: CASSSSVQETQYF. The CDR3 DNA reads TGTGCCAGCAGCAGTAGCGTCCAAGAGACCCAGTACTTC.

The chain carries TRBV2 and TRBJ1-2, with D unresolved. The CDR3 length is 10 residues. Germline CDR1 is SNHLY and CDR2 is FYNNEI. V was shortened by 10 bases and J by 3 bases, with 6 bases between the two germline ends. The DNA for the CDR3 is TGTGCCAAGGGCGACTATGGCTACACCTTC. Its protein product is CAKGDYGYTF.

The rearrangement links TRBV5-6 to TRBJ1-2, with D hard to call. The CDR3 is 15 amino acids. Trimming pared 0 bases from V and 0 bases from J, leaving 9 bases between. Germline-derived CDR1 and CDR2 are SGHDT and YYEEEE. In DNA form, the CDR3 reads TGTGCCAGCAGCTTGGCCAGACAACCTAACTATGGCTACACCTTC. Residues: CASSLARQPNYGYTF.

This clonotype was picked up a small number of times. J is TRBJ1-6 and V is TRBV3-1; D may be TRBD1 (6 bases). From germline, CDR1 is LGHDT and CDR2 YNNKEL (reference sequence). The CDR3 covers 13 residues. The germline V and J ends were trimmed by 3 bases and 9 bases, with 9 bases remaining between them. The CDR3 nucleotides read TGTGCCAGCAGCCAGGGGGCGCGTTCACCCCTCCACTTT. Translating it yields CASSQGARSPLHF.

This clonotype occurred a few times. This sequence joins TRBV3-1 and TRBJ2-5, with 7 bases aligning to TRBD2. Germline V gene lookup returns CDR1 LGHDT and CDR2 YNNKEL (reference sequence). CDR3 length: 15 amino acids. V shed 2 bases and J 2 bases; nucleotides not matched to a gene: 5. CDR3 bases: TGTGCCAGCAGCCAAATGTCTAGCGGACAAGAGACCCAGTACTTC. Amino acids: CASSQMSSGQETQYF.

This clonotype appeared a few times. V usage is TRBV18 and J usage is TRBJ1-6; 8 bases fit TRBD1. Germline-derived CDR1 and CDR2 are KGHSH and LQKENI. The trim removed 4 bases at V and 14 bases at J, leaving 7 bases unmatched. The CDR3 sequence is 13 residues long. CDR3 DNA sequence: TGTGCCAGCTCACGGGGACAGGAAGAAGCCCTCCACTTT. Its protein is CASSRGQEEALHF.

In its sample, this clonotype was seen a few times. This sequence joins TRBV11-2 and TRBJ2-3, with 7 bases matching TRBD2. The length of the CDR3 is 16 residues. V lost 3 bases, J lost 1 base, and 7 bases stayed unmatched. Germline V CDR1 and CDR2: SGHAT, FQNNGV. CDR3 region: CASSLRQAGGTDTQYF. CDR3 nucleotide sequence: TGTGCCAGCAGCTTGCGTCAGGCGGGGGGCACAGATACGCAGTATTTT.